In this sample, the clone carrying this T cell receptor beta chain turned up once. Methods used by the authors: Estimation of nucleated cell counts relied on the amplification of reference gene primers. The repertoire was sequenced with immunoSEQ multiplex PCR; TCRdb's copy has only in-frame clones and lacks some. V and J calls and clone size follow that table, whereas D and trimming were derived from the DNA. The sample includes about 270,000 clones, 86% of them seen just once. This sample was included in a study of blood T cell repertoires in COVID-19. Turning to the study itself: COVID-19 samples from acute and convalescent phases originated in the United States, Italy and Spain.

Germline values: CDR1 LGHDT, CDR2 YNNKEL (reference sequence). V dropped 4 bases and J dropped 6 bases, with 9 bases sitting between them. This CDR3 contains 13 residues. Sequenced input: peripheral blood. This clonotype originated in a man in his forties with active or convalescent COVID-19. The chain joins TRBV3-1 (or the pseudogene TRBV3-2) to TRBJ1-4; no clear D. CDR3 DNA sequence: TGTGCCAGCAGCCTTGGACTCGATGAAAAACTGTTTTTT. This sequence encodes CASSLGLDEKLFF.